This entry features one T cell receptor (beta chain) sequence. This record comes from a study of blood T cell repertoires in COVID-19. Study at large: Both acute and convalescent COVID-19 samples were obtained from the United States, Italy and Spain. Sources were T cells, B-cell-depleted T cells, or PBMCs; the material itself was cDNA or gDNA.

Germline V gives CDR1 KGHSH, CDR2 LQKENI. J was trimmed by 0 bases and V by 7 bases; bases with no gene match: 6. The CDR3 totals 15 residues. Study processing details: Researchers report that nucleated cell counts were estimated from reference gene primer amplification. Assay: immunoSEQ multiplex PCR; the TCRdb copy retains only in-frame clones and omits some. V and J calls and clone size follow that table, whereas D and trimming were derived from the DNA. The data show 250,000 or so clones, with approximately 87% seen just once and 6.2% held by the top ten. This receptor was taken from a man in his fifties or sixties with acute or convalescent COVID-19. The chain links TRBV18 to TRBJ1-3; 7 bases map to TRBD1. Sequenced material: peripheral blood. CDR3 amino acids: CASFGTAYSGNTIYF. The CDR3 nucleotides read TGTGCCAGCTTTGGGACAGCATACTCTGGAAACACCATATATTTT.